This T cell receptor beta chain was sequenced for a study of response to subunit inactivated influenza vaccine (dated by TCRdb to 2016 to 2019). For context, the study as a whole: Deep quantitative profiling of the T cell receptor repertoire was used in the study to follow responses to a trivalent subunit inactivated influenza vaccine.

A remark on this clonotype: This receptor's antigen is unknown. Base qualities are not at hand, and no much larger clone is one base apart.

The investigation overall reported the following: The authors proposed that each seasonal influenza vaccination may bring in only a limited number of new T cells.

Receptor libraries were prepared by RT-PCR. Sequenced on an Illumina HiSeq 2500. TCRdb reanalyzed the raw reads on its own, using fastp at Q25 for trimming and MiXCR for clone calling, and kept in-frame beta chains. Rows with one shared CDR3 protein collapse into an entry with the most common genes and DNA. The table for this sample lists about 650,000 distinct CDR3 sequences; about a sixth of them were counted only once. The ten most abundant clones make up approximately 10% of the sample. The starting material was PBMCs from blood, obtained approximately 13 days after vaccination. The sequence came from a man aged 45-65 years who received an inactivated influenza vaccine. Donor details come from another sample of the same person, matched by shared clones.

The nucleotide sequence is given as TGTGCCAGCAGCACCCGACTAGCGGGAGGCGCAGATACGCAGTATTTT. It specifies CASSTRLAGGADTQYF. Rearrangement joined TRBV7-2 to TRBJ2-3; the central 13 bases match TRBD2. Ends trimmed: V by 5 bases, J by 4 bases; bases unmatched to a gene: 6. CDR3 length: 16 amino acids, cysteine to phenylalanine. Just the 48-base CDR3 DNA is kept, in frame starting at base 1. Based on the germline V gene, the CDR1 and CDR2 sequences are SGHTA and FQGNSA.